Sequencing of this T cell receptor (beta chain) was carried out in a study of shared clonotypes between healthy human individuals. Germline V gives CDR1 KGHSH, CDR2 LQKENI. V dropped 6 bases and J dropped 1; count of bases not matched to a gene: 4. The CDR3 runs to 16 residues. The assay was carried out at the deep level. Sequencing was performed with immunoSEQ multiplex PCR; in TCRdb, only in-frame clones are kept and a portion is missing. The sample has around 550,000 clones, 90% to 97% seen once. Comment on this clone: This CDR3 is also generated by other DNA sequences in the sample.

The gene calls are TRBV18 and TRBJ2-2; 11 positions agree with TRBD2. The sequencing input was naive CD4+ T cells sorted from blood. The subset here: CD45RA+ positively selected. The sequence derives from a woman in her 30s in good health. In nucleotides, the CDR3 is TGTGCCAGCTCTCCCGGACTAGCGGGGAACACCGGGGAGCTGTTTTTT. Translated: CASSPGLAGNTGELFF.